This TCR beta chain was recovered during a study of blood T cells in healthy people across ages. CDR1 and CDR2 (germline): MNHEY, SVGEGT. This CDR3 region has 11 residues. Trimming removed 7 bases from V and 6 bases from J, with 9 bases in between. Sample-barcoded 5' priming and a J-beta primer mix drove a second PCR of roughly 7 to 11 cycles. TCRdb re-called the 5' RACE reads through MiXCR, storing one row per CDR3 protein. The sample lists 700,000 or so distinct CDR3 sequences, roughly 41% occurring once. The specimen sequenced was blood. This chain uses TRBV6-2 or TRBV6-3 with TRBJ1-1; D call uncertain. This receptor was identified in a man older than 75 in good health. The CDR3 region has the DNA TGTGCCAGCAACGGACTGGCTGAAGCTTTCTTT. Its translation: CASNGLAEAFF.